This T cell receptor beta chain emerged from a study of blood T cell repertoires in COVID-19. This CDR3 spans 17 amino acids. Per germline, CDR1 SGHAT and CDR2 FQNNGV. The ends lost 4 bases at V and 3 bases at J; junction bases unmatched: 9. Authors' analysis steps: Amplification of reference gene primers provided the estimated nucleated cell counts. Profiled with immunoSEQ multiplex PCR; TCRdb holds only in-frame clones, not every one. V and J calls and clone size are as listed in that table; D and trimming were resolved from the DNA. This sample has about 330,000 clones, with approximately 87% found just once.

This chain connects TRBV11-2 to TRBJ1-4, with 9 bases that match TRBD1. Sequenced sample: peripheral blood. The sequence came from a woman between 50 and 59 years old with active or convalescent COVID-19. CDR3 DNA: TGTGCCAGCAGCTCATTTTTCACAGGGGGCTCTAATGAAAAACTGTTTTTT. Encoded protein: CASSSFFTGGSNEKLFF.